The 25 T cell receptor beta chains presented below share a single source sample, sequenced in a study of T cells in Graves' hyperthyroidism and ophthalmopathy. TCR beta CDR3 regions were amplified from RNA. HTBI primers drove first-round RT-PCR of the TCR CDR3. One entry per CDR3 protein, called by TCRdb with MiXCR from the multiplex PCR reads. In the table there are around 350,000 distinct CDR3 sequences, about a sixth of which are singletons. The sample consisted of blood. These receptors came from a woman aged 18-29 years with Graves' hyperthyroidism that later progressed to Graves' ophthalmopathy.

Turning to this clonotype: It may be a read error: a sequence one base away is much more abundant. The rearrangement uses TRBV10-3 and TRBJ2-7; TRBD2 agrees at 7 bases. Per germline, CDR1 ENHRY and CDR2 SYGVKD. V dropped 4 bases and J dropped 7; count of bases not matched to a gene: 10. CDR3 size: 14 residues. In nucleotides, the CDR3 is TGTGCCATCAGTGTGCCCGTCGAGGGAGGGGAGCAGTACTTC. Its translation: CAISVPVEGGEQYF.

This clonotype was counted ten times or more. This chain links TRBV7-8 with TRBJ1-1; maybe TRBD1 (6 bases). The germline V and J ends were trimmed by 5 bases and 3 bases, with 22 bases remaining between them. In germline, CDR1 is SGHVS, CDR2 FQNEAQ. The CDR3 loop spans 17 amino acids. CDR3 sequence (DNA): TGTGCCAGCAGCCCAAGGCGGGGGCTGGGCGATGACACTGAAGCTTTCTTT. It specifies CASSPRRGLGDDTEAFF.

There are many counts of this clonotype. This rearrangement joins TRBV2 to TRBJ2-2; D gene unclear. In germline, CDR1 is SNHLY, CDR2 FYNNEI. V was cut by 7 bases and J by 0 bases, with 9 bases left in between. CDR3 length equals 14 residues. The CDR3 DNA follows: TGTGCCAGCACATTCCATGCGAACACCGGGGAGCTGTTTTTT. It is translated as CASTFHANTGELFF.

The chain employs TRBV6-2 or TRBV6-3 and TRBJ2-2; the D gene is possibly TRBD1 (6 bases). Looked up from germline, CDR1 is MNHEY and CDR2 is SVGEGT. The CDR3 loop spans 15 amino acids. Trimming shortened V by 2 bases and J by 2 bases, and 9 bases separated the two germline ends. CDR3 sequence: CASSYLRGNTGELFF. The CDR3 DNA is TGTGCCAGCAGTTACCTCAGGGGCAACACCGGGGAGCTGTTTTTT.

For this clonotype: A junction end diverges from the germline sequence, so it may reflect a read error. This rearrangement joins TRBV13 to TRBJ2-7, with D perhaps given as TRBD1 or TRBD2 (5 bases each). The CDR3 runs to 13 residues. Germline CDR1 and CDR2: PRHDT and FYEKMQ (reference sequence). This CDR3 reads CASSWDDSYEPYF. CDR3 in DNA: TGTGCCAGCAGCTGGGACGATTCCTACGAGCCGTACTTC.

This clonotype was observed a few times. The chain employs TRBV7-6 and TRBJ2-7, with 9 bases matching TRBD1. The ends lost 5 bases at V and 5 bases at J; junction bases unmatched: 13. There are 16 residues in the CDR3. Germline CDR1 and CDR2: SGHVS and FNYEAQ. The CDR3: CASSTSPTGGGNEQYF. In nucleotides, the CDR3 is TGTGCCAGCAGCACCAGTCCCACAGGGGGCGGGAACGAGCAGTACTTC.

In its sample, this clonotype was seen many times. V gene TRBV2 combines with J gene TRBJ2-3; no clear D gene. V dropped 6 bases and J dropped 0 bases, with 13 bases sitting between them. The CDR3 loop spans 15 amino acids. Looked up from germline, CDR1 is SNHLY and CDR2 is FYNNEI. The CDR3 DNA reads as TGTGCCAGCAGGGCGGCTTTTTATAGCACAGATACGCAGTATTTT. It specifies CASRAAFYSTDTQYF.

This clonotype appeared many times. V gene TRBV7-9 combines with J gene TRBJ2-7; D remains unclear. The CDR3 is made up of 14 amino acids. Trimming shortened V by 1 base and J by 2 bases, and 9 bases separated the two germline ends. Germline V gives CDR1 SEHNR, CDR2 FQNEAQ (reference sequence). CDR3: CASSLGVGAYEQYF. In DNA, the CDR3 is TGTGCCAGCAGCTTAGGGGTCGGAGCCTACGAGCAGTACTTC.

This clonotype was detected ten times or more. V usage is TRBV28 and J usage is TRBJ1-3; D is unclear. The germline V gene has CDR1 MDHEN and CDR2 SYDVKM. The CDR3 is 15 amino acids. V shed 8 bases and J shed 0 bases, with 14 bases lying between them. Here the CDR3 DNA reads TGTGCCAGCGCAATCCACTCCTCCTCTGGAAACACCATATATTTT. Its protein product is CASAIHSSSGNTIYF.

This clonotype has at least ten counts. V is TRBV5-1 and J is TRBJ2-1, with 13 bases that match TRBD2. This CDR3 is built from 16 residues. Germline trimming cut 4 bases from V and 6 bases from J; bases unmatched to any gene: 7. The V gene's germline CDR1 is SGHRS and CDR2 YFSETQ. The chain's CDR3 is CASSRWTSGSSNEQFF. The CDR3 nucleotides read TGCGCCAGCAGCCGCTGGACTAGCGGGAGTAGCAATGAGCAGTTCTTC.

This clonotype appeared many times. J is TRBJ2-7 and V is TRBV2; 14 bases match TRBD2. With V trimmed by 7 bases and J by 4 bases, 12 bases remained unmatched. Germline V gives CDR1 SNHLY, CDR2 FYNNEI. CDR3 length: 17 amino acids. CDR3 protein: CASTLSGTSGRGYEQYF. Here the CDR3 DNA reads TGTGCCAGCACCCTTTCCGGGACTAGCGGGAGAGGTTACGAGCAGTACTTC.

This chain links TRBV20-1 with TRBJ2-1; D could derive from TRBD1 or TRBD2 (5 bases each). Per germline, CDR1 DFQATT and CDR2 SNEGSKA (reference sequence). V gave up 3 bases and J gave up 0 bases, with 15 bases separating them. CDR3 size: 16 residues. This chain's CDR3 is CSARPSRGGSYNEQFF. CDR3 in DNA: TGCAGTGCTAGGCCCTCTCGGGGCGGCTCCTACAATGAGCAGTTCTTC.

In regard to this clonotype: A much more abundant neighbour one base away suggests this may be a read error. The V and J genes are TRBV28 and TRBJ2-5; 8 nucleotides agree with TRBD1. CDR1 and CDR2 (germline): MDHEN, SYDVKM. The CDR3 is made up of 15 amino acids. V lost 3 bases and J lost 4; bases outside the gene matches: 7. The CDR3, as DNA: TGTGCCAGCAGTTTCCGACAGGGGTTGGGAGAGACCCAGTACTTC. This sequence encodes CASSFRQGLGETQYF.

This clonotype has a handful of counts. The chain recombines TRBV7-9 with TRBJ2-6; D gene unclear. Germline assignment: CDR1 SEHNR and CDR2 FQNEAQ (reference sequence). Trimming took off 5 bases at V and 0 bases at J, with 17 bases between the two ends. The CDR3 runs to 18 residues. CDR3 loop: CASSPWAGSLSGANVLTF. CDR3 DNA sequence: TGTGCCAGCAGCCCCTGGGCAGGATCCCTCTCTGGGGCCAACGTCCTGACTTTC.

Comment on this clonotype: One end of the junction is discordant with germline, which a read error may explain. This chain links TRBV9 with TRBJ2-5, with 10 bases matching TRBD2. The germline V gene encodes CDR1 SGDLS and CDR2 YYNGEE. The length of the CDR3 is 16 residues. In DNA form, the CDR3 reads TGTGCCAGCAGCGTCTCTAGCGGGGGAATCCAAGAGGCCCAGTACTTC. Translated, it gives CASSVSSGGIQEAQYF.

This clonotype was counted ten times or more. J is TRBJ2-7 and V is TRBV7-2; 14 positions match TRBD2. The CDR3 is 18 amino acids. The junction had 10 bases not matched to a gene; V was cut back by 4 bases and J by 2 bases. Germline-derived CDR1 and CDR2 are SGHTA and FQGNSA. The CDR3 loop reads CASSSGLAGVVITYEQYF. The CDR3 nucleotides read TGTGCCAGCAGCTCGGGACTAGCGGGAGTTGTTATCACCTACGAGCAGTACTTC.

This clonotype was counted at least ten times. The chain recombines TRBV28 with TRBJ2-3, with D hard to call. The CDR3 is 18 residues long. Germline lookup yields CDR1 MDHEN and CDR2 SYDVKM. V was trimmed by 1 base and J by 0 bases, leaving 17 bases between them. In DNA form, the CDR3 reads TGTGCCAGCAGTTTATTAACCCTAACTACCTCTAGCACAGATACGCAGTATTTT. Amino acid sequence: CASSLLTLTTSSTDTQYF.

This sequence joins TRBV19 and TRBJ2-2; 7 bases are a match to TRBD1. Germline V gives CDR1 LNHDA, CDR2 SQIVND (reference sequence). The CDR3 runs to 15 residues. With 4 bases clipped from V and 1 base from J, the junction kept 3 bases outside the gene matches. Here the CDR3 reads CASSKGDRNTGELFF. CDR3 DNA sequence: TGTGCCAGTAGTAAAGGGGACAGGAACACCGGGGAGCTGTTTTTT.

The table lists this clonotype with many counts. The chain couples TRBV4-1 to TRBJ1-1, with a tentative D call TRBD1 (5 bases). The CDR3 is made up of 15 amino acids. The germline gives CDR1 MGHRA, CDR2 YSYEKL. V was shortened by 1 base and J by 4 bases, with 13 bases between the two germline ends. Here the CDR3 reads CASSQVPEGSTEAFF. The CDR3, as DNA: TGCGCCAGCAGCCAAGTACCGGAGGGGAGCACTGAAGCTTTCTTT.

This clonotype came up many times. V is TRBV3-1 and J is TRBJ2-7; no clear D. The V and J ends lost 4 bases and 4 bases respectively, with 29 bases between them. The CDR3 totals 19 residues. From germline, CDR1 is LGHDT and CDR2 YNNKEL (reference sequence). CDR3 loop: CASSPGWKGSLLKQYEQYF. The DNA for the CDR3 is TGTGCCAGCAGCCCTGGTTGGAAGGGCAGCCTACTCAAACAATACGAGCAGTACTTC.

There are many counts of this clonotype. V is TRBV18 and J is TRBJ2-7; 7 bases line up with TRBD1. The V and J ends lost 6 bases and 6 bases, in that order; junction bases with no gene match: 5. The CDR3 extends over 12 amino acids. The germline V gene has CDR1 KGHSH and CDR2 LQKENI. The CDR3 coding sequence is TGTGCCAGCTCGCCCGACAGGGTCGAGCAGTACTTC. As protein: CASSPDRVEQYF.

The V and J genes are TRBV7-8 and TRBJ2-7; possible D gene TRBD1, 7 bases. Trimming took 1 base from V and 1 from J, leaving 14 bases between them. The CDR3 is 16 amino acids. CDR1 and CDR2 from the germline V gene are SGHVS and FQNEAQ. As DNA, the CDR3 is TGTGCCAGCAGCTTAGGGGGGGCAGGGGGTTCCTACGAGCAGTACTTC. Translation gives CASSLGGAGGSYEQYF.

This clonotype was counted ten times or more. The DNA of the CDR3 is TGTGCCAGCAGTTTGGGGTGGCCCTACAATGAGCAGTTCTTC. It specifies CASSLGWPYNEQFF. This chain joins TRBV7-9 and TRBJ2-1; D gene uncertain. Germline CDR1 and CDR2: SEHNR and FQNEAQ (reference sequence). This CDR3 has 14 amino acids. V lost 6 bases, J lost 2 bases, and 11 bases lay in between.

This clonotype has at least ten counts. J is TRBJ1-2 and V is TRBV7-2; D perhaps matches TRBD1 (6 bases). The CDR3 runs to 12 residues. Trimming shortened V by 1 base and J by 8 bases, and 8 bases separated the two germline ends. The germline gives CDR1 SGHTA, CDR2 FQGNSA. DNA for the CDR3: TGTGCCAGCAGCTTAGACAGGGCCGGCTACACCTTC. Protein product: CASSLDRAGYTF.

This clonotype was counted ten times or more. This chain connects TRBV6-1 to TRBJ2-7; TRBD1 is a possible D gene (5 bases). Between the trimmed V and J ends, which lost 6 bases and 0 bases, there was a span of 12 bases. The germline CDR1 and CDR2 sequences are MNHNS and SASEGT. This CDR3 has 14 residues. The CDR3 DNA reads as TGTGCCAGCAGGGAGACAGAGCGCTCCTACGAGCAGTACTTC. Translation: CASRETERSYEQYF.